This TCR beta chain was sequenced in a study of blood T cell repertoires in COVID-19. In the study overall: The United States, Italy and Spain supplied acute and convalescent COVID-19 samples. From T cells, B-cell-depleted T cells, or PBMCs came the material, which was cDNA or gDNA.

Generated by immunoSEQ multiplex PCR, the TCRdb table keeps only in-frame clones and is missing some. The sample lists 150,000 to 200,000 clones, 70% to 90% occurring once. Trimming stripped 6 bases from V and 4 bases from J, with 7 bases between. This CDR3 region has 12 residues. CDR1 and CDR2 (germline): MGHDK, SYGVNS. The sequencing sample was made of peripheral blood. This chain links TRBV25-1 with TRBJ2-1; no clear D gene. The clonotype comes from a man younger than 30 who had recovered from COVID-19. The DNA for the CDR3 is TGTGCCAGCAGGTCCCCTTACAATGAGCAGTTCTTC. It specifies CASRSPYNEQFF. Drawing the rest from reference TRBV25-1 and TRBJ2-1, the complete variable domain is EADIYQTPRYLVIGTGKKITLECSQTMGHDKMYWYQQDPGMELHLIHYSYGVNSTEKGDLSSESTVSRIRTEHFPLTLESARPSHTSQYLCASRSPYNEQFFGPGTRLTVL.